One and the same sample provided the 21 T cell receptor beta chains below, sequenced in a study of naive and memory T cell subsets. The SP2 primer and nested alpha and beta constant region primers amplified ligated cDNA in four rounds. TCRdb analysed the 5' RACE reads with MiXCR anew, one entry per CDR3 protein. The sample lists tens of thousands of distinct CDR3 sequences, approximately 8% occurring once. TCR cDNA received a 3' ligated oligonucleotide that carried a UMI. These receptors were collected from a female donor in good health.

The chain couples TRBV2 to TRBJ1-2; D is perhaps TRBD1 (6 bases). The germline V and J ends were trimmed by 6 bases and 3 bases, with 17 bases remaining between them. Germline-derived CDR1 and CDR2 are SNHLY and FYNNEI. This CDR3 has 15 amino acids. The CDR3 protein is CASRARPDSHYGYTF. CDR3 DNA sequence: TGTGCCAGCAGAGCTCGTCCGGACAGTCACTATGGCTACACCTTC.

In DNA form, the CDR3 reads TGTGCCTGGACTAAACCCCGGGGACAGTTTCTGAGAACCCAGTACTTC. This sequence encodes CAWTKPRGQFLRTQYF. The V gene is TRBV30, the J gene TRBJ2-5; 7 nucleotides agree with TRBD1. J was trimmed by 8 bases and V by 4 bases; bases with no gene match: 19. CDR3 size: 16 residues. CDR1 and CDR2 from the germline V gene are GTSNPN and SVGIG (reference sequence).

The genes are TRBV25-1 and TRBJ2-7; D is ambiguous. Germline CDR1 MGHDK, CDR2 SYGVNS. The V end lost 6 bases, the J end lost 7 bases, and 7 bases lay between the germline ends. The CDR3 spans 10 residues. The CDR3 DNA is TGTGCCAGCAGCGGCCTTGAGCAGTACTTC. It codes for CASSGLEQYF.

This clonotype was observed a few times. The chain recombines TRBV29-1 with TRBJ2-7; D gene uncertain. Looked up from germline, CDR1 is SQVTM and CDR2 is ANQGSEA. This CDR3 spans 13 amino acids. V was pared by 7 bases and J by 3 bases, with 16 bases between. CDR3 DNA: TGCAGCGCTGCTCCAGAAACCTTCTACGAGCAGTACTTC. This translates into CSAAPETFYEQYF.

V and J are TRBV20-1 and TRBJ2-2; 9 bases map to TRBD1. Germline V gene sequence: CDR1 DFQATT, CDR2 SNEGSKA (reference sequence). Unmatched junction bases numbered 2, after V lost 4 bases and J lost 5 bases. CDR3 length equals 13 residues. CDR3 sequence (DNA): TGCAGTGCTACCGGGACAGGGACCGGGGAGCTGTTTTTT. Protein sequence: CSATGTGTGELFF.

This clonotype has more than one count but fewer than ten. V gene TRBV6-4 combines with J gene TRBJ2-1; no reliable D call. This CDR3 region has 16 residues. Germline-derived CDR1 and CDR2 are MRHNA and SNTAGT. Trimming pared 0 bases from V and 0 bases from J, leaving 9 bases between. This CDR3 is CASSDSLFSSYNEQFF. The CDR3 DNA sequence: TGTGCCAGCAGTGACTCGCTCTTCAGCTCCTACAATGAGCAGTTCTTC.

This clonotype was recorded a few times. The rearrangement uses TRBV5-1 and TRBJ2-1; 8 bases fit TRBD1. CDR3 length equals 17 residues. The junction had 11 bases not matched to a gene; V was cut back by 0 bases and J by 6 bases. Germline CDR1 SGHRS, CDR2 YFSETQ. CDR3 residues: CASSLATGAGLGNEQFF. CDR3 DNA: TGCGCCAGCAGCTTGGCGACAGGGGCCGGTTTGGGCAATGAGCAGTTCTTC.

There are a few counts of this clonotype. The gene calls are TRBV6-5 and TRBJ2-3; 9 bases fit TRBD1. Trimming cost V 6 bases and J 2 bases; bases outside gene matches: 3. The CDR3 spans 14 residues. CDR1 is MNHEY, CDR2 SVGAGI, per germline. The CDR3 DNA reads TGTGCCAGCAGCCGGGACAGGGTCACAGATACGCAGTATTTT. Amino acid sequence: CASSRDRVTDTQYF.

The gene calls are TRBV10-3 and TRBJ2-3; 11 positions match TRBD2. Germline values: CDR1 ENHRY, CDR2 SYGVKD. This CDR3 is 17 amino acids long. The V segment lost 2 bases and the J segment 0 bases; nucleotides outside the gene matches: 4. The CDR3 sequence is CAISELAGGGSTDTQYF. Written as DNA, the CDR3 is TGTGCCATCAGTGAGCTAGCGGGAGGAGGCAGCACAGATACGCAGTATTTT.

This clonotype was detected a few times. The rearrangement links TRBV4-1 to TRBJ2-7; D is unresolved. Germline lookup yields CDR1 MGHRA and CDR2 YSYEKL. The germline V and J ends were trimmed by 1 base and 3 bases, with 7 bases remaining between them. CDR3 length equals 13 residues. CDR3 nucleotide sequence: TGCGCCAGCAGCCAAGCGTTAGACTACGAGCAGTACTTC. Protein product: CASSQALDYEQYF.

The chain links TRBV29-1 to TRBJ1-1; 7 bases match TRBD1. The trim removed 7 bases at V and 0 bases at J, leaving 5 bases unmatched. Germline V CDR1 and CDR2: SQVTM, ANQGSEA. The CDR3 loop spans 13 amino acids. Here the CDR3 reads CSGGQQMNTEAFF. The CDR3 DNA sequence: TGCAGCGGGGGACAGCAAATGAACACTGAAGCTTTCTTT. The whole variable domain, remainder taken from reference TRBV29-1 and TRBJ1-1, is SAVISQKPSRDICQRGTSLTIQCQVDSQVTMMFWYRQQPGQSLTLIATANQGSEATYESGFVIDKFPISRPNLTFSTLTVSNMSPEDSSIYLCSGGQQMNTEAFFGQGTRLTVV.

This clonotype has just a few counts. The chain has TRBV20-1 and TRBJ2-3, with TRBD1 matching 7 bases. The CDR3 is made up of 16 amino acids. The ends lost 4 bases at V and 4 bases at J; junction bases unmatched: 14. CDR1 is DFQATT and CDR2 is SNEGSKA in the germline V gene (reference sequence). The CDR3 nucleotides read TGCAGTGCTACCTTACTAGGGAAGGGGGCGGCAGATACGCAGTATTTT. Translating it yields CSATLLGKGAADTQYF.

The CDR3 region has the DNA TGTGCCAGCGCGTTCGGACAGGGGGGCACCGGGGAGCTGTTTTTT. Its protein is CASAFGQGGTGELFF. V gene TRBV9 combines with J gene TRBJ2-2, with 10 bases that match TRBD1. The germline V gene encodes CDR1 SGDLS and CDR2 YYNGEE. The CDR3 loop spans 15 amino acids. V was pared by 7 bases and J by 4 bases, with 7 bases of the junction left unmatched.

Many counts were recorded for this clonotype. For the CDR3, the DNA is TGTGCCAGCATGGTCCCCCCTAACTATGGCTACACCTTC. Translated, it gives CASMVPPNYGYTF. The chain joins TRBV28 to TRBJ1-2; D gene ambiguous. CDR3 size: 13 residues. Trimming stripped 7 bases from V and 0 bases from J, with 9 bases between. CDR1 and CDR2 from the germline V gene are MDHEN and SYDVKM.

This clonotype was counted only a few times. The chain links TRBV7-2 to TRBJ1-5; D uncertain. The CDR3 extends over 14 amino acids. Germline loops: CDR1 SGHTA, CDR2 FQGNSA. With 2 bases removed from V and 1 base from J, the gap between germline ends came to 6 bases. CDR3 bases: TGTGCCAGCAGCTTAATGGACAGCAATCAGCCCCAGCATTTT. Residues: CASSLMDSNQPQHF.

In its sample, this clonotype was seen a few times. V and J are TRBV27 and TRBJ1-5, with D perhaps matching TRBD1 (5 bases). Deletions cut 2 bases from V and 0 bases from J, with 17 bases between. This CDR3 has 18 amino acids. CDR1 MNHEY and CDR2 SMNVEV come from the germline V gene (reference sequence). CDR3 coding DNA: TGTGCCAGCAGTTTAATGGGCCAGGGAGCACCTAGCAATCAGCCCCAGCATTTT. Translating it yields CASSLMGQGAPSNQPQHF.

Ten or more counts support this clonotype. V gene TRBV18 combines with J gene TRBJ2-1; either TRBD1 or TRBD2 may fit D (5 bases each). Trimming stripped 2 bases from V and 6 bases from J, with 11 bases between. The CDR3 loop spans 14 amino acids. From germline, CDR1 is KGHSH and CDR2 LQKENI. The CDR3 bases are TGTGCCAGCTCACCAAGCCGGGACCTCAATGAGCAGTTCTTC. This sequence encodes CASSPSRDLNEQFF.

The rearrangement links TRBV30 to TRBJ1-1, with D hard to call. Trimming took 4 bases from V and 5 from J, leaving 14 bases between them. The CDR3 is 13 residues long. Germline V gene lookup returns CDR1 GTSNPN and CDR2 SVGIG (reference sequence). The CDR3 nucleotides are TGTGCCTGGACCCGACGGGGTGGAACTGAAGCTTTCTTT. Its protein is CAWTRRGGTEAFF.

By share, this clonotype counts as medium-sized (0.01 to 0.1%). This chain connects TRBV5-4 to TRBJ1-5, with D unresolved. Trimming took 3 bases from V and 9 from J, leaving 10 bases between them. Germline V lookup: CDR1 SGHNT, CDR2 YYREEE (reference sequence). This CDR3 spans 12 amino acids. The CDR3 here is CASSSDWGPQHF. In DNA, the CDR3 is TGTGCCAGCAGCTCCGATTGGGGGCCCCAGCATTTT.

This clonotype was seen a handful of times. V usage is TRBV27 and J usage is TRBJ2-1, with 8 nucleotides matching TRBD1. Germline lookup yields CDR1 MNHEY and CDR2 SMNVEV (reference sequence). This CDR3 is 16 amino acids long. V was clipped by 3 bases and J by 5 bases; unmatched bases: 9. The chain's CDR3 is CASSFPGQGSDNEQFF. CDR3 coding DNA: TGTGCCAGCAGTTTTCCCGGACAGGGTAGTGACAATGAGCAGTTCTTC.

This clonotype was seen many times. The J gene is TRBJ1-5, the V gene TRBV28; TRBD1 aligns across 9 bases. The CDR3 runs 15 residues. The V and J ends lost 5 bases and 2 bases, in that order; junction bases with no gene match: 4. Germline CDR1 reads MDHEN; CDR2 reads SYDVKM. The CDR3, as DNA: TGTGCCAGCAGTGTACAGGGGGCTGGCAATCAGCCCCAGCATTTT. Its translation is CASSVQGAGNQPQHF.